A selection of T cell receptor beta chains follows, all from one sample in a study of early T cells in non-severe SARS-CoV-2 infection. MiXCR, applied by TCRdb to the 5' RACE reads, yields one record per CDR3 protein. The table includes roughly 75,000 distinct CDR3 sequences, less than 15% detected once. Sequencing used whole blood. These receptors all come from an adult who was a healthcare worker with PCR-confirmed SARS-CoV-2 infection or an uninfected control (not recorded which). Each CDR3 is given with its conserved first and last residue. The D gene is left open where the match is weak. Clone size, where shown, is once, few, many, or a class for clones that have expanded.

D gene,clone size,J gene,V gene,CDR3 length,CDR3 protein,CDR3 DNA
-,many,TRBJ2-2,TRBV7-6,14,CASSLASGAGELFF,TGTGCCAGCAGCTTAGCGAGTGGCGCCGGGGAGCTGTTTTTT
-,few,TRBJ1-1,TRBV6-5,12,CASTSRNTEAFF,TGTGCCAGCACCTCCCGGAACACTGAAGCTTTCTTT
TRBD1,many,TRBJ1-3,TRBV28,16,CASSFLTGTAGNTIYF,TGTGCCAGCAGTTTTCTCACCGGGACAGCCGGAAACACCATATATTTT
TRBD2,few,TRBJ2-1,TRBV19,16,CASRRGLAGTYNEQFF,TGTGCCAGTAGAAGAGGACTAGCGGGTACCTACAATGAGCAGTTCTTC
-,-,TRBJ2-2,TRBV7-6,14,CASRGSANTGELFF,TGTGCCAGCAGAGGGAGTGCGAACACCGGGGAGCTGTTTTTT
-,few,TRBJ2-7,TRBV25-1,11,CASELAYEQYF,TGTGCCAGCGAGCTCGCCTACGAGCAGTACTTC
-,-,TRBJ2-1,TRBV6-5,14,CASSSPWGAHEQFF,TGTGCCAGCAGTTCGCCGTGGGGGGCCCATGAGCAGTTCTTC
TRBD1,many,TRBJ2-2,TRBV20-1,14,CSATDRGPTGELFF,TGCAGTGCAACCGACAGGGGGCCCACCGGGGAGCTGTTTTTT
-,few,TRBJ2-5,TRBV29-1,10,CSVEVETQYF,TGCAGCGTTGAAGTGGAGACCCAGTACTTC
-,many,TRBJ2-3,TRBV28,13,CASRVLGTDTQYF,TGTGCCAGCAGGGTACTAGGCACAGATACGCAGTATTTT
-,few,TRBJ2-6,TRBV19,13,CASGDSWANVLTF,TGTGCCAGTGGAGACAGCTGGGCCAACGTCCTGACTTTC
TRBD1,-,TRBJ2-4,TRBV28,14,CASRLRGPENIQYF,TGTGCCAGCAGGTTAAGGGGGCCCGAAAACATTCAGTACTTC
TRBD2,-,TRBJ2-3,TRBV12-3/TRBV12-4,15,CASRGLAVFTDTQYF,TGTGCCAGCAGGGGACTAGCGGTCTTCACAGATACGCAGTATTTT
-,medium-sized,TRBJ1-5,TRBV7-8,13,CASSFVGGQPQHF,TGTGCCAGCAGCTTTGTCGGCGGTCAGCCCCAGCATTTT
-,-,TRBJ2-5,TRBV29-1,12,CSVVSVQETQYF,TGCAGCGTTGTTAGCGTACAAGAGACCCAGTACTTC
-,few,TRBJ1-6,TRBV29-1,13,CSAGGGVNSPLHF,TGCAGCGCCGGAGGGGGGGTTAATTCACCCCTCCACTTT
-,many,TRBJ1-2,TRBV7-9,14,CASSPGQTNYGYTF,TGTGCCAGCAGCCCGGGGCAGACTAACTATGGCTACACCTTC
-,few,TRBJ2-7,TRBV4-2,15,CASSPEGEFAYEQYF,TGTGCCAGCAGCCCCGAAGGGGAGTTCGCCTACGAGCAGTACTTC
-,-,TRBJ1-5,TRBV28,14,CASSLHQGRQPQHF,TGTGCCAGCAGCCTCCATCAGGGAAGGCAGCCCCAGCATTTT
-,-,TRBJ1-5,TRBV20-1,13,CSAREGREQPQHF,TGCAGTGCTAGAGAGGGGCGAGAGCAGCCCCAGCATTTT
-,-,TRBJ2-6,TRBV2,17,CASSEGIGSSGANVLTF,TGTGCCAGCAGTGAAGGTATCGGGAGCTCTGGGGCCAACGTCCTGACTTTC
-,many,TRBJ2-7,TRBV5-1,14,CASVRDQGDYEQYF,TGCGCCAGCGTCCGGGACCAAGGGGACTACGAGCAGTACTTC
-,few,TRBJ2-2,TRBV20-1,16,CSARDMGGWETGELFF,TGCAGTGCTAGAGATATGGGAGGCTGGGAGACCGGGGAGCTGTTTTTT